This T cell receptor (beta chain) was sequenced in a study of spatial heterogeneity in lung cancer. TCRdb reprocessed the 5' RACE reads with MiXCR, giving one entry per CDR3 protein. The sample lists some 64,000 distinct CDR3 sequences; approximately 8.9% were seen once. The V and J ends lost 6 bases and 5 bases respectively, with 11 bases between them. This CDR3 is built from 14 residues. The germline V gene has CDR1 MDHEN and CDR2 SYDVKM. Time point defined: sample taken at primary tumor resection. The authors sequenced whole RNA from tumor, nontumor lung or frozen PBMC without sorting. The sequence derives from a female donor with early-stage non-small cell lung cancer. The sample was PBMCs, taken at surgery. V is TRBV28 and J is TRBJ1-6; TRBD1 is a possible D gene (5 bases). CDR3 nucleotides: TGTGCCAGCAGACCGCCGGGACATAATTCACCCCTCCACTTT. This encodes CASRPPGHNSPLHF.